This T cell receptor (beta chain) was identified in a study of CXCR3-negative and CXCR3-positive naive CD8 T cells. Study-level points and caveats: TCR strength was inferred from TRB CDR3 properties, while surface CD5 was comparable between naive subsets. Naive cells that were CXCR3-positive had more hydrophobic TRB CDR3s (compared with CXCR3-negative naive cells).

With UMI labels, 5' RACE was used to prepare the TRB cDNA libraries. TCRdb re-called the 5' RACE reads; every CDR3 protein appears as one record, without DNA. The sample holds fewer than 90,000 distinct CDR3 sequences. Points on this clonotype: Its antigen is not known.

The CDR3 spans 14 residues. Looked up from germline, CDR1 is SQVTM and CDR2 is ANQGSEA. This receptor was taken from a human donor in good health. Some clones in this sample may be carry-over from other donors' samples. Sequencing was performed on naive CXCR3+ CD8+ T cells from blood. The subset denotes: CD45RO-CCR7+CD27+CD95- naive CD8+ T cells expressing CXCR3 (TNR3+). The V gene is TRBV29-1, the J gene TRBJ2-1; TCRdb returns TRBD1, unconfirmable since there is no DNA. The CDR3 loop is CSVHARDTYNEQFF.